This T cell receptor beta chain was found in a study of blood T cell repertoires in COVID-19. Across the whole study: Sites in the United States, Italy and Spain provided acute and convalescent COVID-19 samples. The analysed material was cDNA or gDNA that came from T cells, B-cell-depleted T cells, or PBMCs.

V shed 0 bases, J shed 6 bases, and the junction held 4 bases outside the gene matches. The germline CDR1 and CDR2 sequences are SGDLS and YYNGEE. The CDR3 runs to 14 residues. Some clones are missing from TCRdb's copy, which holds only in-frame ones; the method was immunoSEQ multiplex PCR. The data contain about 380,000 clones, 88% of them seen just once; the ten biggest clones take up 0.9% to 1.5%. The cohort comprised adults aged roughly 18 to 95 years residing in 20 to 30 US areas. Self-reported history from a screening survey and questionnaire set each donor's cohort. This chain joins TRBV9 and TRBJ2-3; 7 bases map to TRBD2. Source material: PBMCs or T cells enriched from blood (not recorded which). The receptor was derived from a woman under 30 who had recovered from COVID-19. The CDR3 spells CASSVGVSGDTQYF. The DNA of the CDR3 is TGTGCCAGCAGCGTAGGGGTTAGCGGGGATACGCAGTATTTT. Using reference TRBV9 and TRBJ2-3 for the parts outside the CDR3, the full variable domain is DSGVTQTPKHLITATGQRVTLRCSPRSGDLSVYWYQQSLDQGLQFLIQYYNGEERAKGNILERFSAQQFPDLHSELNLSSLELGDSALYFCASSVGVSGDTQYFGPGTRLTVL.